Below, 19 T cell receptor beta chains from the same sample are listed, as sequenced in a study of blood T cell repertoires in COVID-19. The method was immunoSEQ multiplex PCR; TCRdb's version includes in-frame clones alone and lacks a portion of them. The table lists about 210,000 clones, 70% to 85% of them singletons. The sequenced material came from peripheral blood. The source of these receptors is a woman aged 80 or over with COVID-19, enrolled during active disease.

The J gene is TRBJ1-5, the V gene TRBV3-1 (or the pseudogene TRBV3-2); unclear D gene. The CDR3 is 13 residues long. Deletions cut 4 bases from V and 5 bases from J, with 9 bases between. CDR1 is LGHDT and CDR2 is YNNKEL in the germline V gene (reference sequence). CDR3 in amino acids: CASSPLRDQPQHF. DNA of the CDR3: TGTGCCAGCAGCCCTTTGCGTGATCAGCCCCAGCATTTT.

About this clone: One end of the junction varies from germline; a read error may be responsible. The chain employs TRBV11-2 and TRBJ1-2; weak D call: TRBD1 (5 bases). The CDR3 runs to 12 residues. Germline loops: CDR1 SGHAT, CDR2 FQNNGV. DNA of the CDR3: TGTGCCAGCAGCTTAGATGTGGTCAGGGCCTACTTC. Amino acids: CASSLDVVRAYF.

This rearrangement joins TRBV7-9 to TRBJ2-7; D is unresolved. With 2 bases removed from V and 7 bases from J, the gap between germline ends came to 9 bases. Germline-derived CDR1 and CDR2 are SEHNR and FQNEAQ (reference sequence). The CDR3 extends over 12 amino acids. DNA for the CDR3: TGTGCCAGCAGCTTAAACACAGAGGAGCAGTACTTC. Translating gives CASSLNTEEQYF.

CDR3 DNA: TGTGCCAGCTCACCACTACAGGCCGTACCTTCTAACTATGGCTACACCTTC. Encoded protein: CASSPLQAVPSNYGYTF. This chain connects TRBV18 to TRBJ1-2, with D perhaps TRBD1 (5 bases). The CDR3 totals 17 residues. V lost 1 base and J 0 bases, leaving 15 bases between the germline ends. Germline V gene lookup returns CDR1 KGHSH and CDR2 LQKENI.

The chain uses TRBV3-1 (or the pseudogene TRBV3-2) and TRBJ1-2; maybe TRBD1 (5 bases). Between the trimmed V and J ends, which lost 4 bases and 2 bases, there was a span of 8 bases. The CDR3 totals 13 residues. Germline values: CDR1 LGHDT, CDR2 YNNKEL (reference sequence). CDR3 nucleotide sequence: TGTGCCAGCAGCCCCGACAGAAACTATGGCTACACCTTC. Translating it yields CASSPDRNYGYTF.

This chain joins TRBV7-6 and TRBJ2-7; the match to TRBD1 covers 7 bases. This CDR3 spans 14 amino acids. Germline V gene data show CDR1 as SGHVS and CDR2 as FNYEAQ. Trimming at V came to 5 bases and at J to 2 bases, leaving 6 bases not matched to a gene. The CDR3 bases are TGTGCCAGCAGCCCAAGACAGGGCCCCTACGAGCAGTACTTC. Residues: CASSPRQGPYEQYF.

The chain carries TRBV3-1 (or the pseudogene TRBV3-2) and TRBJ1-2; 7 positions agree with TRBD1. Per the germline V gene, CDR1 is LGHDT and CDR2 is YNNKEL (reference sequence). The CDR3 totals 17 residues. Trimming removed 4 bases from V and 6 bases from J; junction bases left unmatched: 17. The DNA for the CDR3 is TGTGCCAGCAGCCTTGAACCCCCGGGACAGATCAGGCATGGCTACACCTTC. Translating gives CASSLEPPGQIRHGYTF.

The genes are TRBV25-1 and TRBJ1-1; D not certain. This CDR3 is 12 amino acids long. Per the germline V gene, CDR1 is MGHDK and CDR2 is SYGVNS. The ends were cut back, 5 bases at V and 1 base at J, with 5 bases in the middle. The DNA for the CDR3 is TGTGCCAGCAGTTCAGGGAACACTGAAGCTTTCTTT. Encoded protein: CASSSGNTEAFF. Combining the CDR3 with reference TRBV25-1 and TRBJ1-1 gives the whole variable domain EADIYQTPRYLVIGTGKKITLECSQTMGHDKMYWYQQDPGMELHLIHYSYGVNSTEKGDLSSESTVSRIRTEHFPLTLESARPSHTSQYLCASSSGNTEAFFGQGTRLTVV.

This clone was observed a single time. V and J are TRBV7-9 and TRBJ1-3; D perhaps matches TRBD1 (5 bases). Per the germline V gene, CDR1 is SEHNR and CDR2 is FQNEAQ (reference sequence). V was shortened by 4 bases and J by 0 bases, with 10 bases between the two germline ends. The CDR3 consists of 15 residues. CDR3 coding DNA: TGTGCCAGCAGCTGGTGGGGGGACTCTGGAAACACCATATATTTT. The encoded protein is CASSWWGDSGNTIYF.

This clone was picked up one time. V and J are TRBV7-3 and TRBJ2-1; D ambiguous. The ends were cut back, 5 bases at V and 6 bases at J, with 11 bases in the middle. This CDR3 has 13 amino acids. Germline lookup yields CDR1 SGHTA and CDR2 FQGTGA. The chain's CDR3 is CASSPSSLNEQFF. CDR3 nucleotide sequence: TGTGCCAGCAGCCCCTCCTCCCTCAATGAGCAGTTCTTC.

A single count supports this clone. The gene calls are TRBV3-1 (or the pseudogene TRBV3-2) and TRBJ2-3; 10 positions agree with TRBD2. The CDR3 is made up of 15 amino acids. J lost 4 bases, V lost 5 bases, and 6 bases had no gene match. Germline V gene data show CDR1 as LGHDT and CDR2 as YNNKEL (reference sequence). In DNA form, the CDR3 reads TGTGCCAGCAGCGGGCCTAGCGGGGGTCCAGATACGCAGTATTTT. Translated, it gives CASSGPSGGPDTQYF.

This chain uses TRBV15 with TRBJ1-2, with D possibly being TRBD1 (5 bases). The CDR3 covers 16 residues. V lost 2 bases to trimming and J lost 2 bases, with 15 bases between them. Germline CDR1 LNHNV, CDR2 YYDKDF (reference sequence). The CDR3 DNA follows: TGTGCCACCAGCAGATGGGGGAGCGGGACGAACTATGGCTACACCTTC. Translated, it gives CATSRWGSGTNYGYTF.

The chain carries TRBV21-1 and TRBJ1-1; the listed D gene, TRBD1, was not tested against the DNA. TRBV21-1 represents a pseudogene. The CDR3 sequence is 20 residues long. CDR3 in amino acids: CASSRKTKSVEELTGNNGIF. The CDR3 nucleotides read TGTGCCAGCAGCAGGAAGACAAAGTCTGTGGAGGAGTTGACAGGGAATAATGGGATCTTT.

The chain couples TRBV14 to TRBJ1-6; 12 bases align to TRBD1. The V segment lost 1 base and the J segment 11 bases; nucleotides outside the gene matches: 6. There are 16 residues in the CDR3. Germline V gene data show CDR1 as SGHDN and CDR2 as FVKESK. As DNA, the CDR3 is TGTGCCAGCAGCCAAGCGCCGGGACAGGGGGCTGCACCCCTCCACTTT. This translates into CASSQAPGQGAAPLHF.

This clone has only one observation. The gene calls are TRBV15 and TRBJ1-5, with D unresolved. CDR1 is LNHNV and CDR2 is YYDKDF in the germline V gene (reference sequence). The germline V and J ends were trimmed by 3 bases and 3 bases, with 6 bases remaining between them. The CDR3 totals 13 residues. The CDR3 spells CATSRGLNQPQHF. The CDR3 DNA is TGTGCCACCAGCAGGGGCCTCAATCAGCCCCAGCATTTT.

The chain is built from TRBV6-5 and TRBJ1-4; TRBD1 might be the D (5 bases). The V end lost 5 bases, the J end lost 7 bases, and 17 bases lay between the germline ends. This CDR3 spans 15 amino acids. CDR1 is MNHEY, CDR2 SVGAGI, per germline. The CDR3 loop reads CASSTTLGASEKLFF. CDR3 DNA: TGTGCCAGCAGTACCACCCTAGGGGCGAGTGAAAAACTGTTTTTT.

This clone appeared a single time. The chain joins TRBV6-1 to TRBJ1-2, with D unclear. Germline CDR1 is MNHNS and CDR2 is SASEGT. The CDR3 loop spans 14 amino acids. The V gene lost 1 base and the J gene lost 3 bases, with 9 bases spanning the gap. This CDR3 is CASSEGARYYGYTF. The CDR3 DNA sequence: TGTGCCAGCAGTGAAGGTGCGCGATACTATGGCTACACCTTC.

V is TRBV5-1 and J is TRBJ1-4; 7 nucleotides agree with TRBD1. Trimming removed 3 bases from V and 5 bases from J; junction bases left unmatched: 1. CDR3 length: 13 amino acids. Germline-derived CDR1 and CDR2 are SGHRS and YFSETQ. The chain's CDR3 is CASSSTGNEKLFF. CDR3 sequence (DNA): TGCGCCAGCAGCTCGACAGGGAATGAAAAACTGTTTTTT.

The V gene is TRBV4-1, the J gene TRBJ1-2; possibly TRBD1 for D (5 bases). The germline V gene encodes CDR1 MGHRA and CDR2 YSYEKL. V was shortened by 0 bases and J by 4 bases, with 15 bases between the two germline ends. The CDR3 covers 16 residues. The CDR3, as DNA: TGCGCCAGCAGCCAAGACGGGGGGGGAGTTGGCTATGGCTACACCTTC. It yields the protein CASSQDGGGVGYGYTF.